These 24 T cell receptor beta chains were all obtained from the same sample, sequenced in a study of shared clonotypes between healthy human individuals. Data came from immunoSEQ multiplex PCR; TCRdb stores just in-frame clones and leaves some out. The sample yields 2 million to 2.5 million clones, roughly 92% seen once. Sequencing was done on a sample of naive CD4+ T cells from PBMCs. Subset in this sample: CD45RA+ positively selected. All receptors come from a man between 18 and 29 years old in good health. Some clones in this sample may be carry-over from other donors' samples.

The gene calls are TRBV28 and TRBJ2-7; 8 bases are a match to TRBD2. In germline, CDR1 is MDHEN, CDR2 SYDVKM. Unmatched junction bases numbered 11, after V lost 5 bases and J lost 5 bases. This CDR3 contains 15 residues. This chain's CDR3 is CASSTHGTSLDEQYF. The CDR3 nucleotides are TGTGCCAGCAGTACTCACGGGACTAGTCTAGACGAGCAGTACTTC. The full variable domain, rest sourced from reference TRBV28 and TRBJ2-7, is DVKVTQSSRYLVKRTGEKVFLECVQDMDHENMFWYRQDPGLGLRLIYFSYDVKMKEKGDIPEGYSVSREKKERFSLILESASTNQTSMYLCASSTHGTSLDEQYFGPGTRLTVT.

The chain has TRBV11-3 and TRBJ2-7, with D possibly matching TRBD1 (5 bases). Per germline, CDR1 SGHNT and CDR2 YENEEA. V was trimmed by 3 bases and J by 5 bases, leaving 17 bases between them. The CDR3 covers 15 residues. The CDR3 is CASSLQGGSENEQYF. DNA of the CDR3: TGTGCCAGCAGCTTGCAGGGTGGTTCGGAAAACGAGCAGTACTTC.

The chain is built from TRBV6-1 and TRBJ2-7, with 7 bases that match TRBD1. Germline loops: CDR1 MNHNS, CDR2 SASEGT. The CDR3 sequence is 14 residues long. With 4 bases clipped from V and 0 bases from J, the junction kept 3 bases outside the gene matches. The DNA of the CDR3 is TGTGCCAGCAGTGGACAGGGTGGCTCCTACGAGCAGTACTTC. Protein sequence: CASSGQGGSYEQYF.

V and J are TRBV18 and TRBJ2-3; 9 bases line up with TRBD2. Germline loops: CDR1 KGHSH, CDR2 LQKENI. The CDR3 is 16 residues long. With V trimmed by 3 bases and J by 2 bases, 6 bases remained unmatched. CDR3 sequence: CASSPQLAGSTDTQYF. CDR3 nucleotide sequence: TGTGCCAGCTCACCCCAACTAGCGGGTTCCACAGATACGCAGTATTTT.

The chain employs TRBV11-2 and TRBJ2-7; TRBD2 agrees at 13 bases. Germline assignment: CDR1 SGHAT and CDR2 FQNNGV. The CDR3 covers 16 residues. The junction had 9 bases not matched to a gene; V was cut back by 5 bases and J by 5 bases. The CDR3 loop is CASSLATGLAGHEQYF. Here the CDR3 DNA reads TGTGCCAGCAGCCTAGCGACGGGACTAGCGGGACACGAGCAGTACTTC.

The chain combines TRBV6-6 with TRBJ2-3; 7 bases match TRBD2. CDR1 is MNHNY and CDR2 is SVGAGI in the germline V gene (reference sequence). The CDR3 extends over 14 amino acids. V shed 8 bases, J shed 1 base, and the junction held 6 bases outside the gene matches. The CDR3 loop is CASVPAGGTDTQYF. The DNA of the CDR3 is TGTGCCAGCGTTCCCGCGGGGGGCACAGATACGCAGTATTTT.

This chain links TRBV7-3 with TRBJ2-3; tentative D call: TRBD1 (5 bases). V lost 5 bases to trimming and J lost 0 bases, with 12 bases between them. CDR3 length: 15 residues. CDR1 and CDR2 from the germline V gene are SGHTA and FQGTGA. This CDR3 is CASSPLTGSTDTQYF. CDR3 bases: TGTGCCAGCAGCCCACTTACAGGAAGCACAGATACGCAGTATTTT.

A note on this clone: Other DNA sequences of this sample code for an identical CDR3. The chain employs TRBV7-3 and TRBJ2-5; TRBD2 agrees at 10 bases. The CDR3 contains 14 residues. Trimming cost V 5 bases and J 2 bases; bases outside gene matches: 2. Germline V gene data show CDR1 as SGHTA and CDR2 as FQGTGA. CDR3 residues: CASSPSGGQETQYF. As DNA, the CDR3 is TGTGCCAGCAGCCCTAGCGGGGGACAAGAGACCCAGTACTTC.

The rearrangement joins TRBV5-1 to TRBJ2-1; D is uncertain. The CDR3 totals 13 residues. Between the trimmed V and J ends, which lost 4 bases and 5 bases, there was a span of 10 bases. Per germline, CDR1 SGHRS and CDR2 YFSETQ. CDR3 in amino acids: CASSQRPDNEQFF. The CDR3 DNA follows: TGCGCCAGCAGCCAGCGACCGGACAATGAGCAGTTCTTC. The variable domain in full, with the rest retrieved from reference TRBV5-1 and TRBJ2-1, is KAGVTQTPRYLIKTRGQQVTLSCSPISGHRSVSWYQQTPGQGLQFLFEYFSETQRNKGNFPGRFSGRQFSNSRSEMNVSTLELGDSALYLCASSQRPDNEQFFGPGTRLTVL.

CDR3 amino acids: CASSTGEGTEAFF. In DNA form, the CDR3 reads TGTGCCAGCTCTACAGGGGAAGGCACTGAAGCTTTCTTT. This chain uses TRBV18 with TRBJ1-1, with 7 bases aligning to TRBD1. The ends lost 6 bases at V and 4 bases at J; junction bases unmatched: 5. The germline CDR1 and CDR2 sequences are KGHSH and LQKENI. The CDR3 covers 13 residues.

The chain joins TRBV29-1 to TRBJ2-7; D is unclear. This CDR3 spans 13 amino acids. CDR1 and CDR2 (germline): SQVTM, ANQGSEA. The ends were cut back, 2 bases at V and 3 bases at J, with 11 bases in the middle. The CDR3 sequence: CSVENGQSYEQYF. CDR3 sequence (DNA): TGCAGCGTTGAAAATGGGCAGAGCTACGAGCAGTACTTC.

The chain links TRBV6-5 to TRBJ2-1, with 12 bases aligning to TRBD1. The germline gives CDR1 MNHEY, CDR2 SVGAGI. The CDR3 totals 15 residues. J was trimmed by 16 bases and V by 8 bases; bases with no gene match: 18. Here the CDR3 DNA reads TGTGCCAGCCGCGGTCCGGGACAGGGGGCTAGCGGGACCTTCTTC. Amino acids: CASRGPGQGASGTFF.

The rearrangement joins TRBV18 to TRBJ1-2; 8 bases line up with TRBD1. The germline CDR1 and CDR2 sequences are KGHSH and LQKENI. The CDR3 contains 13 residues. V trimming: 2 bases; J trimming: 8 bases; junction bases outside the gene matches: 4. The CDR3 loop is CASSPGTGQGYTF. The CDR3 nucleotides are TGTGCCAGCTCACCAGGGACAGGTCAGGGCTACACCTTC.

The V call is TRBV5-1, the J call TRBJ1-1; D is ambiguous. This CDR3 contains 14 residues. V was shortened by 4 bases and J by 3 bases, with 13 bases between the two germline ends. Germline loops: CDR1 SGHRS, CDR2 YFSETQ. DNA of the CDR3: TGCGCCAGCAGCCACAGCGGCGGTGACACTGAAGCTTTCTTT. This sequence encodes CASSHSGGDTEAFF.

This clone has more than one count but fewer than ten. The CDR3 nucleotides are TGTGCCAGCAGGTCCGGGACACCCTACACCTTC. This encodes CASRSGTPYTF. This chain connects TRBV2 to TRBJ1-2; D may be TRBD1 (6 bases). Germline loops: CDR1 SNHLY, CDR2 FYNNEI. The V and J ends lost 6 bases and 10 bases respectively, with 12 bases between them. This CDR3 is 11 amino acids long.

Turning to this clone: Within the sample, other DNA sequences also encode this same CDR3. This CDR3 is CASSSQGRETQYF. The CDR3 DNA reads as TGTGCCAGCAGCTCACAGGGGAGAGAGACCCAGTACTTC. The rearrangement uses TRBV7-9 and TRBJ2-5; 7 bases align to TRBD1. After removal of 4 bases from V and 4 bases from J, the junction contained 3 bases not matched to a gene. This CDR3 comprises 13 residues. CDR1 is SEHNR, CDR2 FQNEAQ, per germline (reference sequence).

The chain links TRBV15 to TRBJ2-7; 7 nucleotides align to TRBD1. The CDR3 is 14 residues long. V trimming: 5 bases; J trimming: 5 bases; junction bases outside the gene matches: 9. CDR1 is LNHNV, CDR2 YYDKDF, per germline (reference sequence). CDR3 sequence (DNA): TGTGCCACCAGCGGTCAGGGGGAGCTGCACGAGCAGTACTTC. Translation gives CATSGQGELHEQYF.

The chain links TRBV5-4 to TRBJ2-7; D assignment may be TRBD1 or TRBD2 (5 bases each). The CDR3 runs 16 residues. V was shortened by 3 bases and J by 7 bases, with 23 bases between the two germline ends. The germline CDR1 and CDR2 sequences are SGHNT and YYREEE (reference sequence). The CDR3 DNA follows: TGTGCCAGCAGCTCTAGTCCGGACCAGGCGAGGGGAGAGCAGTACTTC. This encodes CASSSSPDQARGEQYF. Using reference TRBV5-4 and TRBJ2-7 for the parts outside the CDR3, the full variable domain is ETGVTQSPTHLIKTRGQQVTLRCSSQSGHNTVSWYQQALGQGPQFIFQYYREEENGRGNFPPRFSGLQFPNYSSELNVNALELDDSALYLCASSSSPDQARGEQYFGPGTRLTVT.

The chain carries TRBV5-1 and TRBJ1-1, with 10 nucleotides matching TRBD1. The CDR3 covers 15 residues. V gave up 4 bases and J gave up 4 bases; unmatched junction bases: 7. CDR1 is SGHRS and CDR2 is YFSETQ in the germline V gene. The chain's CDR3 is CASSVMTGGGTEAFF. The CDR3 DNA sequence: TGCGCCAGCAGCGTGATGACAGGGGGCGGCACTGAAGCTTTCTTT.

The chain carries TRBV7-8 and TRBJ2-3; D is perhaps TRBD1 (7 bases). V was trimmed by 4 bases and J by 3 bases, leaving 20 bases between them. CDR3 length: 17 amino acids. CDR1 SGHVS and CDR2 FQNEAQ come from the germline V gene. The CDR3 reads CASSSQGERVRTDTQYF. The CDR3 DNA is TGTGCCAGCAGCTCCCAGGGGGAGCGGGTCAGGACAGATACGCAGTATTTT.

The gene calls are TRBV5-1 and TRBJ2-5, with a tentative D call TRBD1 (6 bases). The CDR3 consists of 14 residues. V was clipped by 4 bases and J by 3 bases, with 13 bases between them. The germline V gene has CDR1 SGHRS and CDR2 YFSETQ. This chain's CDR3 is CASSPGQSEETQYF. CDR3 coding DNA: TGCGCCAGCAGCCCCGGACAGTCAGAAGAGACCCAGTACTTC. Full variable domain (remainder filled in from reference TRBV5-1 and TRBJ2-5): KAGVTQTPRYLIKTRGQQVTLSCSPISGHRSVSWYQQTPGQGLQFLFEYFSETQRNKGNFPGRFSGRQFSNSRSEMNVSTLELGDSALYLCASSPGQSEETQYFGPGTRLLVL.

The V gene is TRBV5-5, the J gene TRBJ1-3; D call uncertain. The CDR3 extends over 12 amino acids. Trimming left V 5 bases short and J 7 bases short, with 10 bases between. The germline gives CDR1 SGHKS, CDR2 YYEKEE (reference sequence). The CDR3 bases are TGTGCCAGCAGTCAGGCGGAGAACACCATATATTTT. Translating gives CASSQAENTIYF.

The V call is TRBV28, the J call TRBJ1-2; tentatively, D is TRBD1 (6 bases). The length of the CDR3 is 14 residues. CDR1 and CDR2 from the germline V gene are MDHEN and SYDVKM. The germline V and J ends were trimmed by 2 bases and 4 bases, with 11 bases remaining between them. For the CDR3, the DNA is TGTGCCAGCAGTTTAAACAGGGTAGTCTATGGCTACACCTTC. It encodes CASSLNRVVYGYTF.

The V and J genes are TRBV7-9 and TRBJ2-5, with 8 bases that match TRBD2. V shed 6 bases, J shed 2 bases, and the junction held 8 bases outside the gene matches. This CDR3 is built from 15 residues. Germline CDR1 reads SEHNR; CDR2 reads FQNEAQ (reference sequence). The CDR3 nucleotides read TGTGCCAGCAGTTTAAAACTAGCGGCACAAGAGACCCAGTACTTC. Translation: CASSLKLAAQETQYF.